This TCR beta chain emerged from a study of technical replicates of blood from a few donors. The CDR3 spans 14 residues. Germline values: CDR1 KGHSH, CDR2 LQKENI. Between the trimmed V and J ends, which lost 0 bases and 6 bases, there was a span of 9 bases. Sequencing was performed with immunoSEQ multiplex PCR; in TCRdb, only in-frame clones are kept and a portion is missing. This repertoire shows 50,000 or so clones, around 90% found once; its top ten account for 3.5% to 5%. V and J are TRBV18 and TRBJ1-3; D call uncertain. The clonotype comes from a human donor in good health. Some clones in this sample may be carry-over from other donors' samples. Sequenced material: PBMCs. CDR3 protein: CASSPPAGENTIYF. CDR3 bases: TGTGCCAGCTCACCACCCGCGGGAGAAAACACCATATATTTT. Filled out from reference TRBV18 and TRBJ1-3, the complete variable domain reads NAGVMQNPRHLVRRRGQEARLRCSPMKGHSHVYWYRQLPEEGLKFMVYLQKENIIDESGMPKERFSAEFPKEGPSILRIQQVVRGDSAAYFCASSPPAGENTIYFGEGSWLTVV.